This T cell receptor (beta chain) was recorded in a study of prognosis after radiotherapy for stage I lung cancer. At the level of the study: Patients with non-small cell lung cancer were all judged medically inoperable. Aged roughly 50 to 84 years, with a median of approximately 74 years, the patients were about 13 men and roughly six women.

V lost 6 bases, J lost 2 bases, and 20 bases stayed unmatched. Germline CDR1 MNHNS, CDR2 SASEGT. The CDR3 totals 20 residues. Whole-study findings and limits: Patients who went on to get distant metastases had lower Shannon entropy after stereotactic body radiation therapy.

Two rounds of multiplex PCR amplified TCR beta CDR3 from genomic DNA. The first round of PCR was done with primers that matched each TRBV and TRBJ gene. TCRdb passed the multiplex PCR reads through MiXCR, listing each CDR3 protein once. Among some 30,000 distinct CDR3 sequences listed, 48% were seen once. The table lists this clonotype with a count of one. Its antigen remains unknown. Given a far larger clone just one base away, this is likely a sequencing read error. This clonotype was obtained from a donor older than 45 with non-small cell lung cancer. The specimen was PBMCs, collected before or after stereotactic body radiation therapy (not recorded which). The genes are TRBV6-1 and TRBJ2-7; 12 bases align to TRBD2. Here the CDR3 DNA reads TGTGCCAGCAGCCACATTCAAGAGGATCGCCTAGCGGGAGGGACCTACGAGCAGTACTTC. It specifies CASSHIQEDRLAGGTYEQYF.